Described below is a single T cell receptor beta chain sequence and its context. Using immunoSEQ multiplex PCR, the repertoire was profiled, and TCRdb retains in-frame clones only, with some absent. The sample carries 250,000 to 300,000 clones, 89% recorded once. Ages ranged from about 18 to 89 years, with residence in 24 US areas. The CDR3 extends over 18 amino acids. These data are taken from a study of blood T cell repertoires in COVID-19. Study details: Samples taken during acute and convalescent COVID-19 were collected in the United States, Italy and Spain.

The chain employs TRBV21-1 and TRBJ2-2; the D call of TRBD1 is as the table states it, not checked on the DNA. TRBV21-1 is a pseudogene. Material for sequencing was PBMCs or T cells enriched from blood (not recorded which). This receptor was identified in a woman aged 35 to 49 who had recovered from COVID-19. CDR3 coding DNA: TGTGCCAGCAGCAAAGAGGACCCGGACAGGGGAAAAACCGGGGAGCTGTTTTTT. Protein product: CASSKEDPDRGKTGELFF.